This T cell receptor (beta chain) was captured by sequencing in a study of T cell changes during pregnancy in multiple sclerosis. The repertoire was sequenced with immunoSEQ multiplex PCR; TCRdb's copy has only in-frame clones and lacks some. The table has about 40,000 clones, around 90% seen once. The CDR3 is 14 residues long. Trimming stripped 8 bases from V and 4 bases from J, with 20 bases between. CDR1 is SQVTM and CDR2 is ANQGSEA in the germline V gene. The sequencing here drew on CD4+ T cells from peripheral blood mononuclear cells, taken in the third trimester of pregnancy. V gene TRBV29-1 combines with J gene TRBJ1-1; D possibly corresponds to TRBD1 (5 bases). The TCR sequence derives from a female donor with multiple sclerosis, enrolled in a pregnancy study. The CDR3 region has the DNA TGCAGCATTACGACGGTAGGGGTGGGCACTGAAGCTTTCTTT. It codes for CSITTVGVGTEAFF. Supplemented by reference TRBV29-1 and TRBJ1-1, the full variable domain reads SAVISQKPSRDICQRGTSLTIQCQVDSQVTMMFWYRQQPGQSLTLIATANQGSEATYESGFVIDKFPISRPNLTFSTLTVSNMSPEDSSIYLCSITTVGVGTEAFFGQGTRLTVV.